This T cell receptor beta chain was documented in a study of T cells in tuberculosis. Study summary: CD1B tetramers identified T cells specific for mycobacterial lipid GMM. Study conclusions and caveats: The stringent gate may have excluded weak CD1B-GMM tetramer binders.

No alpha-beta pairing information exists for these sequences. TCRdb keeps only in-frame clones here, not all; method: immunoSEQ multiplex PCR. The repertoire consists of tens of thousands of clones, with about nine tenths occurring once and the leading ten covering around 2%. Thawed, overnight-rested PBMC were stained with GMM-loaded CD1B tetramer, viability dye and anti-CD3, then sorted. CD1B tetramers were loaded with Rhodococcus equi-derived C32 glucose monomycolate. PBMC for tetramer sorting were first depleted of CD14-expressing monocytes. CDR1 and CDR2 (germline): LNHDA, SQIVND (reference sequence). This CDR3 spans 14 amino acids. The V gene lost 3 bases and the J gene lost 7 bases, with 12 bases spanning the gap.

This chain uses TRBV19 with TRBJ1-4, with no clear D. The clonotype comes from an adult woman with latent tuberculosis. The material sequenced was CD1b-GMM tetramer-negative cells sorted from PBMCs. The CDR3 sequence: CASSIMGSFEKLFF. Here the CDR3 DNA reads TGTGCCAGTAGTATTATGGGCTCGTTTGAAAAACTGTTTTTT.